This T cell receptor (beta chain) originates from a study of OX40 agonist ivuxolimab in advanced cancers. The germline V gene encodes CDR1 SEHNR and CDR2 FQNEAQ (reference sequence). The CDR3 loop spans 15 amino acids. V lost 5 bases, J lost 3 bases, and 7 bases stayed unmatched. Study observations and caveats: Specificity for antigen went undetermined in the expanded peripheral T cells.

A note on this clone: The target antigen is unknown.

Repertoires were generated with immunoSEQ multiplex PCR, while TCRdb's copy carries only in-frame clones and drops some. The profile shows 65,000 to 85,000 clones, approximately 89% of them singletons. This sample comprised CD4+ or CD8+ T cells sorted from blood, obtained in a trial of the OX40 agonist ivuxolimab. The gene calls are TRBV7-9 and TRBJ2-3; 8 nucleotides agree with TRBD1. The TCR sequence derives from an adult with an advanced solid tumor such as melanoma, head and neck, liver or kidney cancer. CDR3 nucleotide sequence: TGTGCCAGCAGCCCCCGGACAGGGTGGACAGATACGCAGTATTTT. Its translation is CASSPRTGWTDTQYF.